The rows below give T cell receptor beta chains drawn from one sample of a study of tumor and adjacent non-tumor tissue in lung cancer. TCRdb itself ran the multiplex PCR reads through MiXCR, one entry per CDR3 protein. The data contain fewer than 120,000 distinct CDR3 sequences, approximately 87% of them seen just once; the ten biggest clones take up about 22%. Material for sequencing was lung tumor tissue. All receptors derive from a man aged 65 to 85 with non-small cell lung cancer. Both conserved end residues are part of each CDR3. The order of the fields is J gene, D gene, V gene, clone size, CDR3 protein, CDR3 DNA. D genes are given only for firm matches. Only part of the rows carry a size: once, few, many, or a class if the clone is expanded.

J gene: TRBJ1-1
D gene: TRBD1
V gene: TRBV5-5
clone size: NA
CDR3 protein: CTNTGQVQGTEVFF
CDR3 DNA: TGTACCAACACGGGACAGGTCCAGGGCACTGAAGTTTTCTTT

J gene: TRBJ2-7
D gene: NA
V gene: TRBV20-1
clone size: NA
CDR3 protein: CNASTLSEQYF
CDR3 DNA: TGCAATGCTAGTACACTCTCCGAGCAGTACTTC

J gene: TRBJ2-1
D gene: NA
V gene: TRBV11-3
clone size: NA
CDR3 protein: CASSLVEGYNEQFF
CDR3 DNA: TGTGCCAGCAGCTTAGTTGAGGGGTACAATGAGCAGTTCTTC

J gene: TRBJ1-1
D gene: NA
V gene: TRBV5-4
clone size: NA
CDR3 protein: CASSLPQRPGGTEGFF
CDR3 DNA: TGTGCCAGCAGCTTACCTCAGAGACCGGGTGGGACTGAAGGTTTCTTT

J gene: TRBJ2-1
D gene: NA
V gene: TRBV6-2/TRBV6-3
clone size: NA
CDR3 protein: CACSPGHGNTNEQFF
CDR3 DNA: TGTGCCTGCAGTCCGGGACATGGCAATACCAATGAGCAGTTCTTC

J gene: TRBJ2-5
D gene: TRBD1
V gene: TRBV6-5
clone size: NA
CDR3 protein: CTSSYSWTGKTQYF
CDR3 DNA: TGTACCAGCAGTTACTCGTGGACAGGAAAGACCCAGTATTTC

J gene: TRBJ1-1
D gene: NA
V gene: TRBV5-5
clone size: NA
CDR3 protein: CACSMDPQRTEAFF
CDR3 DNA: TGTGCCTGCAGCATGGACCCCCAGCGCACTGAAGCTTTCTTT

J gene: TRBJ1-2
D gene: NA
V gene: TRBV6-1
clone size: NA
CDR3 protein: CASSEGTRVYDYTF
CDR3 DNA: TGTGCCAGCAGCGAAGGGACAAGGGTTTATGACTACACCTTC

J gene: TRBJ1-2
D gene: NA
V gene: TRBV29-1
clone size: NA
CDR3 protein: CSAERWKANYGYIF
CDR3 DNA: TGCAGCGCAGAGAGATGGAAGGCTAACTATGGCTACATCTTC

J gene: TRBJ1-1
D gene: TRBD1
V gene: TRBV11-3
clone size: NA
CDR3 protein: CASSLKTGWVDAEAFF
CDR3 DNA: TGTGCCAGCAGCTTAAAGACAGGGTGGGTGGACGCTGAAGCTTTCTTT

J gene: TRBJ1-5
D gene: NA
V gene: TRBV6-6
clone size: once
CDR3 protein: CASNFRLGSNQPLHF
CDR3 DNA: TGTGCCAGCAATTTCCGGTTGGGTAGCAATCAGCCTCTGCATTTT

J gene: TRBJ2-2
D gene: NA
V gene: TRBV14
clone size: NA
CDR3 protein: CVSSQRGKAWELFF
CDR3 DNA: TGTGTCAGCAGCCAAAGGGGGAAGGCCTGGGAGCTGTTTTTT

J gene: TRBJ2-5
D gene: NA
V gene: TRBV12-3/TRBV12-4
clone size: NA
CDR3 protein: CASRTEDRETQYF
CDR3 DNA: TGTGCCAGCAGGACGGAGGATCGAGAGACCCAGTATTTC

J gene: TRBJ2-6
D gene: TRBD2
V gene: TRBV6-2/TRBV6-3
clone size: NA
CDR3 protein: CATGLAGQAGANVLTF
CDR3 DNA: TGTGCCACCGGCTTAGCGGGACAAGCTGGGGCCAACGTCCTGACTTTC

J gene: TRBJ2-1
D gene: TRBD2
V gene: TRBV4-1
clone size: NA
CDR3 protein: CASNRTGTSANNGQFF
CDR3 DNA: TGCGCCAGCAATCGAACCGGGACTAGCGCAAACAATGGGCAGTTCTTC

J gene: TRBJ1-1
D gene: TRBD1
V gene: TRBV6-5
clone size: NA
CDR3 protein: CTSRTVTGLVIEAFF
CDR3 DNA: TGTACCAGCAGGACCGTGACAGGGTTGGTCATTGAAGCTTTCTTT

J gene: TRBJ2-7
D gene: NA
V gene: TRBV4-1
clone size: many
CDR3 protein: CASSLGPRSYEQYF
CDR3 DNA: TGCGCCAGCAGCCTGGGACCGCGCTCCTACGAGCAGTACTTC

J gene: TRBJ2-7
D gene: NA
V gene: TRBV11-2
clone size: NA
CDR3 protein: CASSPTAGAPTYEQYF
CDR3 DNA: TGTGCCAGTAGCCCCACCGCCGGGGCACCAACCTACGAGCAGTATTTC

J gene: TRBJ2-1
D gene: NA
V gene: TRBV11-2
clone size: NA
CDR3 protein: CTSVWGYSSASYNEQFF
CDR3 DNA: TGTACCAGCGTTTGGGGCTACAGCTCCGCCTCCTACAATGAGCAGTTCTTC

J gene: TRBJ2-3
D gene: NA
V gene: TRBV14
clone size: NA
CDR3 protein: CASSPGEADTQYF
CDR3 DNA: TGTGCCAGCAGCCCGGGAGAAGCAGATACTCAGTATTTT

J gene: TRBJ2-7
D gene: NA
V gene: TRBV4-1
clone size: NA
CDR3 protein: CGSSQGGGSEEQYF
CDR3 DNA: TGCGGCAGCAGCCAAGGAGGGGGTTCTGAAGAACAGTACTTC

J gene: TRBJ2-1
D gene: NA
V gene: TRBV6-5
clone size: NA
CDR3 protein: CASSSGTYNEQFF
CDR3 DNA: TGTGCCAGCAGTAGCGGAACCTACAATGAGCAGTTCTTC

J gene: TRBJ1-2
D gene: NA
V gene: TRBV6-1
clone size: NA
CDR3 protein: CASSEIPPNYGYTF
CDR3 DNA: TGTGCCAGCAGTGAAATTCCCCCAAACTATGGCTACACCTTC

J gene: TRBJ1-5
D gene: TRBD1
V gene: TRBV6-1
clone size: NA
CDR3 protein: CASSEGARQGSQLQHF
CDR3 DNA: TGTGCCAGCAGTGAGGGGGCTCGACAGGGGTCTCAGCTCCAGCATTTT

J gene: TRBJ1-1
D gene: NA
V gene: TRBV29-1
clone size: NA
CDR3 protein: CTVVIGNTEAFF
CDR3 DNA: TGCACCGTTGTTATAGGGAACACTGAAGCTTTCTTT

J gene: TRBJ2-3
D gene: NA
V gene: TRBV20-1
clone size: NA
CDR3 protein: CSATMEWDTQYF
CDR3 DNA: TGTAGTGCTACCATGGAGTGGGATACGCAGTATTTT

J gene: TRBJ2-7
D gene: NA
V gene: TRBV28
clone size: NA
CDR3 protein: CASTTTGFSYEPYF
CDR3 DNA: TGTGCCAGCACCACTACAGGGTTCTCGTACGAGCCGTACTTC

J gene: TRBJ2-1
D gene: TRBD2
V gene: TRBV11-3
clone size: NA
CDR3 protein: CASSRGLAGGHEQFF
CDR3 DNA: TGTGCCAGCAGCCGGGGACTAGCGGGAGGGCATGAGCAGTTCTTC

J gene: TRBJ2-5
D gene: NA
V gene: TRBV29-1
clone size: NA
CDR3 protein: CSVESGGGTQYF
CDR3 DNA: TGCAGTGTTGAGTCAGGGGGAGGGACCCAGTACTTC

J gene: TRBJ2-7
D gene: NA
V gene: TRBV20-1
clone size: NA
CDR3 protein: CNARNPRGGGTYKQYF
CDR3 DNA: TGCAATGCTAGGAATCCGCGCGGGGGCGGTACCTACAAGCAGTACTTC

J gene: TRBJ2-7
D gene: NA
V gene: TRBV28
clone size: once
CDR3 protein: CASTPWGGQDYYEQYF
CDR3 DNA: TGTGCCAGCACTCCTTGGGGGGGACAAGACTACTACGAGCAGTACTTC

J gene: TRBJ2-1
D gene: TRBD2
V gene: TRBV5-6
clone size: NA
CDR3 protein: CASRLMRDYGRDEQFF
CDR3 DNA: TGTGCCAGCAGACTAATGCGGGACTACGGTCGGGATGAGCAGTTCTTC

J gene: TRBJ2-7
D gene: TRBD1
V gene: TRBV6-5
clone size: NA
CDR3 protein: CASSRDRQGVGEEYF
CDR3 DNA: TGTGCGAGCAGTCGAGATAGACAGGGGGTCGGCGAGGAATACTTC

J gene: TRBJ2-1
D gene: TRBD1
V gene: TRBV6-5
clone size: NA
CDR3 protein: CVSGGRDRAHNEQFF
CDR3 DNA: TGTGTCAGTGGGGGACGGGACAGGGCCCACAATGAGCAGTTCTTC

J gene: TRBJ2-7
D gene: NA
V gene: TRBV28
clone size: NA
CDR3 protein: CACTSRRAWGYERYF
CDR3 DNA: TGTGCCTGCACTTCCCGGCGGGCCTGGGGTTACGAGCGGTACTTC

J gene: TRBJ2-3
D gene: NA
V gene: TRBV6-2/TRBV6-3
clone size: once
CDR3 protein: CASSYQPQPQYF
CDR3 DNA: TGCGCCAGCAGTTATCAGCCCCAGCCCCAGTATTTT

J gene: TRBJ2-1
D gene: NA
V gene: TRBV11-2
clone size: NA
CDR3 protein: CASILHMLDWASYNVQFF
CDR3 DNA: TGTGCCAGCATCTTACATATGCTGGACTGGGCCTCCTACAATGTGCAGTTCTTC

J gene: TRBJ2-1
D gene: NA
V gene: TRBV20-1
clone size: many
CDR3 protein: CSARDPARTSNEQFF
CDR3 DNA: TGCAGTGCTAGAGACCCCGCCCGGACCAGCAATGAGCAGTTCTTC

J gene: TRBJ2-7
D gene: TRBD2
V gene: TRBV2
clone size: NA
CDR3 protein: CPSSEAIRGGLSEQYF
CDR3 DNA: TGTCCCAGCAGTGAAGCGATCCGCGGGGGGCTATCAGAGCAGTACTTC

J gene: TRBJ2-5
D gene: NA
V gene: TRBV29-1
clone size: once
CDR3 protein: CSIETWGETQYF
CDR3 DNA: TGCAGCATTGAGACATGGGGAGAGACTCAGTACTTC

J gene: TRBJ2-7
D gene: TRBD2
V gene: TRBV4-1
clone size: NA
CDR3 protein: CARSRRLAGGGDEQYF
CDR3 DNA: TGCGCCAGGAGCCGGAGACTAGCGGGAGGGGGGGACGAGCAGTACTTC

J gene: TRBJ1-2
D gene: TRBD1
V gene: TRBV4-3
clone size: NA
CDR3 protein: CTISQETGDGYTF
CDR3 DNA: TGCACCATCAGCCAAGAGACAGGGGATGGTTACACCTTC

J gene: TRBJ2-2
D gene: NA
V gene: TRBV13
clone size: NA
CDR3 protein: CASSLGTGSVARELFF
CDR3 DNA: TGTGCCAGCAGCTTAGGGACAGGTTCGGTCGCCAGGGAGCTGTTTTTT

J gene: TRBJ1-5
D gene: NA
V gene: TRBV6-6
clone size: NA
CDR3 protein: CASSPGGVRNNRPQHF
CDR3 DNA: TGCGCCAGCAGTCCAGGAGGGGTTAGAAACAATCGGCCCCAGCATTTT

J gene: TRBJ1-1
D gene: NA
V gene: TRBV11-3
clone size: NA
CDR3 protein: CASGLNTGWKNTEAFF
CDR3 DNA: TGTGCCAGCGGCTTAAATACAGGGTGGAAGAACACTGAAGCTTTCTTT

J gene: TRBJ2-1
D gene: NA
V gene: TRBV20-1
clone size: NA
CDR3 protein: CSALVRSSYNEQFF
CDR3 DNA: TGCAGTGCTCTCGTGAGGAGCTCCTACAATGAACAGTTCTTC

J gene: TRBJ2-7
D gene: NA
V gene: TRBV11-2
clone size: NA
CDR3 protein: CASRHPAGTRTYEQYF
CDR3 DNA: TGTGCCAGCAGGCACCCCGCCGGGACACGAACCTACGAGCAGTACTTC

J gene: TRBJ2-5
D gene: TRBD2
V gene: TRBV29-1
clone size: NA
CDR3 protein: CSIGGLAVGESQYF
CDR3 DNA: TGCAGCATTGGTGGACTAGCGGTGGGAGAGTCCCAGTACTTC